The 12 T cell receptor beta chains presented below share a single source sample, sequenced in a study of OX40 agonist ivuxolimab in advanced cancers. The protocol was immunoSEQ multiplex PCR, while the TCRdb copy is restricted to in-frame clones and leaves out a portion. The sample shows 20,000 to 30,000 clones, roughly three quarters of them seen only once. The source was CD4+ or CD8+ T cells sorted from blood, collected in a trial of the OX40 agonist ivuxolimab. The origin of the receptors is an adult with an advanced solid tumor such as melanoma, head and neck, liver or kidney cancer.

The chain recombines TRBV2 with TRBJ2-3, with TRBD2 identical over 9 bases. The V segment lost 1 base and the J segment 3 bases; nucleotides outside the gene matches: 5. CDR1 is SNHLY and CDR2 is FYNNEI in the germline V gene. CDR3 length: 16 amino acids. The CDR3 DNA reads as TGTGCCAGCAGTGAAGGGCGGGGGGGGTTTACAGATACGCAGTATTTT. Its translation: CASSEGRGGFTDTQYF.

The chain links TRBV6-5 to TRBJ1-2; D not resolved. This CDR3 comprises 14 residues. From germline, CDR1 is MNHEY and CDR2 SVGAGI. Trimming removed 6 bases at V and 7 bases at J, with 18 bases between. CDR3 sequence reads: CASSARGGLGGYTF. CDR3 in DNA: TGTGCCAGCAGCGCCCGAGGAGGGTTGGGTGGCTACACCTTC.

The V call is TRBV28, the J call TRBJ1-2; perhaps TRBD1 as D (6 bases). The CDR3 is made up of 15 amino acids. The V end lost 4 bases, the J end lost 3 bases, and 15 bases lay between the germline ends. The germline V gene encodes CDR1 MDHEN and CDR2 SYDVKM. The CDR3 sequence is CASSSGGAQDYGYTF. CDR3 sequence (DNA): TGTGCCAGCAGTTCGGGGGGGGCTCAGGACTATGGCTACACCTTC.

The chain uses TRBV5-1 and TRBJ1-1; TRBD1 agrees at 8 bases. This CDR3 has 14 residues. V lost 4 bases, J lost 4 bases, and 6 bases stayed unmatched. Germline V gives CDR1 SGHRS, CDR2 YFSETQ. CDR3: CASSGRTGPTEAFF. The CDR3 DNA sequence: TGCGCCAGCAGCGGCCGGACAGGGCCCACTGAAGCTTTCTTT. The full variable domain, in which reference TRBV5-1 and TRBJ1-1 provide the parts outside the CDR3, is KAGVTQTPRYLIKTRGQQVTLSCSPISGHRSVSWYQQTPGQGLQFLFEYFSETQRNKGNFPGRFSGRQFSNSRSEMNVSTLELGDSALYLCASSGRTGPTEAFFGQGTRLTVV.

The rearrangement uses TRBV7-2 and TRBJ1-1, with 7 positions matching TRBD1. The CDR3 has 13 amino acids. J was trimmed by 4 bases and V by 1 base; bases with no gene match: 0. Germline CDR1 reads SGHTA; CDR2 reads FQGNSA. As DNA, the CDR3 is TGTGCCAGCAGCTTAGAGGGGGCCACTGAAGCTTTCTTT. The encoded protein is CASSLEGATEAFF.

The rearrangement uses TRBV29-1 and TRBJ2-1; 7 nucleotides agree with TRBD1. This CDR3 is built from 14 residues. The V gene's germline CDR1 is SQVTM and CDR2 ANQGSEA. CDR3 DNA: TGCAGTGGCCCTGCTTTGACAGGGACCAATGAGCAGTTCTTC. Its translation: CSGPALTGTNEQFF.

The chain recombines TRBV6-1 with TRBJ1-1; D gene unclear. CDR3 length: 12 residues. Per the germline V gene, CDR1 is MNHNS and CDR2 is SASEGT. Trimming left V 7 bases short and J 8 bases short, with 14 bases between. The CDR3 sequence is CASTGTLNEAFF. The DNA for the CDR3 is TGTGCCAGCACCGGAACCCTTAACGAAGCTTTCTTT.

This clone occurred a few times. The chain joins TRBV9 to TRBJ2-2; D might be TRBD1 (5 bases). Between the trimmed V and J ends, which lost 4 bases and 5 bases, there was a span of 24 bases. The CDR3 covers 18 residues. From germline, CDR1 is SGDLS and CDR2 YYNGEE. The CDR3 reads CASSKSLLDSRSTGELFF. The CDR3 nucleotides read TGTGCCAGCAGCAAATCCCTCCTTGACAGCCGCAGTACCGGGGAGCTGTTTTTT.

This chain links TRBV6-6 with TRBJ2-1; TRBD2 aligns across 10 bases. The germline V gene has CDR1 MNHNY and CDR2 SVGAGI (reference sequence). This CDR3 is built from 15 residues. The V gene end was trimmed by 6 bases and the J gene end by 5 bases; junction bases not matched to a gene: 7. The CDR3 protein is CASSPGGTSDNEQFF. The CDR3 nucleotides are TGTGCCAGCAGCCCCGGCGGGACTAGCGACAATGAGCAGTTCTTC.

The rearrangement joins TRBV18 to TRBJ1-1; a weak D match, TRBD1 (5 bases). The CDR3 sequence is 13 residues long. V gave up 3 bases and J gave up 3 bases, with 8 bases separating them. Germline-derived CDR1 and CDR2 are KGHSH and LQKENI. The CDR3 DNA sequence: TGTGCCAGCTCACCCCGGGGCGACACTGAAGCTTTCTTT. Amino acids: CASSPRGDTEAFF.

In this sample, this clone turned up a few times. The chain joins TRBV7-9 to TRBJ1-2, with unresolved D. The germline V gene encodes CDR1 SEHNR and CDR2 FQNEAQ (reference sequence). The CDR3 consists of 15 residues. The V and J ends lost 1 base and 2 bases respectively, with 11 bases between them. The CDR3 region is CASSLEWQENYGYTF. Here the CDR3 DNA reads TGTGCCAGCAGCTTAGAATGGCAGGAAAACTATGGCTACACCTTC.

The V call is TRBV5-1, the J call TRBJ2-7; 7 nucleotides align to TRBD1. This CDR3 region has 15 residues. With 0 bases clipped from V and 2 bases from J, the junction kept 5 bases outside the gene matches. Germline values: CDR1 SGHRS, CDR2 YFSETQ. The CDR3, as DNA: TGCGCCAGCAGCTTGGAGGGGGCTGACGCCTACGAGCAGTACTTC. Residues: CASSLEGADAYEQYF.